The rows below give T cell receptor beta chains drawn from one sample of a study of metastatic and nonmetastatic thyroid tumors. TCRdb used MiXCR to call clones anew from the PCR reads. The table shows 6,900 or so clones, with roughly a third occurring only once. The sample comprised tumor tissue. These TCRs come from a female donor with papillary thyroid cancer or a benign thyroid nodule (not recorded which). Some clones in this sample may be carry-over from other donors' samples. CDR3s include the opening cysteine and the closing phenylalanine or tryptophan. The order of the fields is clone size, V gene, J gene, D gene, CDR3 DNA, CDR3 protein. A D gene is named only where the DNA matches it firmly. Clone sizes are given selectively: once, few, many, or a class where the clone is expanded.

few	TRBV6-5	TRBJ1-2	-	TGTGCCAGCAGTTACGCCGGGGCAGGGGCAGGAAAATATGGATACACCTTC	CASSYAGAGAGKYGYTF
few	TRBV12-3/TRBV12-4	TRBJ2-7	-	TGTGCCAGCAGTTTAGGGAACTCCTACGAGCAGTACTTC	CASSLGNSYEQYF
few	TRBV6-1	TRBJ1-6	-	TGTGCCAGCAGTGAAATGGCACAACCTTCACCCCTCCACTTT	CASSEMAQPSPLHF
medium-sized	TRBV7-2	TRBJ2-7	TRBD2	TGTGCCAGCAGCTTAGTAGCGGGAGGGGCTGAGCAGTACTTC	CASSLVAGGAEQYF
few	TRBV28	TRBJ1-2	-	TGTGCCAGCAGTTCGTCAGGGGCGCCTAACTATGGCTACACCTTC	CASSSSGAPNYGYTF
medium-sized	TRBV9	TRBJ2-1	TRBD1	TGTGCCAGCAGCCCCTGGACAGGGAGGACCTACAATGAGCAGTTCTTC	CASSPWTGRTYNEQFF
many	TRBV29-1	TRBJ2-6	-	TGCAGCGTTGACGGCGTGTCTGGGGCCAACGTCCTGACTTTC	CSVDGVSGANVLTF
-	TRBV30	TRBJ1-1	TRBD1	TGTGCCTGGAGAGCCACCGGGACAGGAGGAACTGAAGCTTTCTTT	CAWRATGTGGTEAFF
-	TRBV19	TRBJ2-1	TRBD2	TGTGCCAGTAAGGGACTAGCGGGAATTCATGAGCAGTTCTTC	CASKGLAGIHEQFF
many	TRBV28	TRBJ2-7	TRBD2	TGTGCCAGCAGTTTCCGGACTAGCGGGAGCAAAAAGCAGTACTTC	CASSFRTSGSKKQYF
medium-sized	TRBV29-1	TRBJ2-1	TRBD2	TGCAGCGCTCGACTGGGACTAGCGGCTACCTCCTACAATGAGCAGTTCTTC	CSARLGLAATSYNEQFF
-	TRBV28	TRBJ1-5	-	TGTGCCACCAACGCTTTAGGCAGCACCAATCAGCCCCAGCATTTT	CATNALGSTNQPQHF
large	TRBV2	TRBJ2-7	-	TGTGCCAGCAGTGAATACAGCCCCTGGGAGCAGTACTTC	CASSEYSPWEQYF
many	TRBV4-1	TRBJ2-5	-	TGCGCCAGCAGCCAAGTTTGGGGGGCTTTTTCAGAGACCCAGTACTTC	CASSQVWGAFSETQYF
medium-sized	TRBV7-2	TRBJ2-7	TRBD2	TGTGCCAGCAGCTTGCGGGACTACTACGAGCAGTACTTC	CASSLRDYYEQYF
-	TRBV7-3	TRBJ2-2	-	TGTGCCAGCAGCCGACAACCTGAGTTAAACACCGGGGAGCTGTTTTTT	CASSRQPELNTGELFF
-	TRBV5-5	TRBJ2-1	TRBD1	TGTGCCAGCAGTCTCGGGACAGGTTACAATGAGCAGTTCTTC	CASSLGTGYNEQFF
-	TRBV30	TRBJ2-3	TRBD1	TGTGCCTGTACGAGGACAGGGGGCGCGGATACGCAGTATTTT	CACTRTGGADTQYF
-	TRBV6-4	TRBJ2-2	-	TGTGCCAGCAGTGACTCTAGCGGGAACACCGGGGAGCTGTTTTTT	CASSDSSGNTGELFF
-	TRBV20-1	TRBJ2-1	TRBD2	TGCAGTGCTAGTCCGCTAGCGGGAGCCGAGTCTTGTAATGAGCAGTTCTTC	CSASPLAGAESCNEQFF
few	TRBV20-1	TRBJ1-4	TRBD1	TGCAGTGGATCAGGGGGCCTAGGGCTAGAAAAACTGTTTTTT	CSGSGGLGLEKLFF
once	TRBV5-1	TRBJ2-3	TRBD2	TGCGCCAGCAGCTTGGAGGTCAGCGGGGGTAGGGATACGCAGTATTTT	CASSLEVSGGRDTQYF
-	TRBV6-4	TRBJ2-7	-	TGTGCCAGCAGTGACGGGACTCAGTCCTACGAGCAGTACTTC	CASSDGTQSYEQYF
-	TRBV11-2	TRBJ2-7	TRBD1	TGTGCCAGCAGCCCCCAGGGGGCGTTTACGGCCTCCTACGAGCAGTACTTC	CASSPQGAFTASYEQYF
-	TRBV11-2	TRBJ2-3	TRBD2	TGTGCCAGCATCCCGGGACTAGCGGTAGGGCTCGCAGATACGCAGTATTTT	CASIPGLAVGLADTQYF
-	TRBV2	TRBJ2-2	TRBD1	TGTGCCAGCAGCGGACAGGGTCAGGGCACCGGGGAGCTGTTTTTT	CASSGQGQGTGELFF